These 14 T cell receptor beta chains originate from one sample sequenced in a study of OX40 agonist ivuxolimab in advanced cancers. The method was immunoSEQ multiplex PCR; TCRdb's version includes in-frame clones alone and lacks a portion of them. The data contain 70,000 or so clones, more than 80% of them singletons. Sample: CD4+ or CD8+ T cells sorted from blood, taken in a trial of the OX40 agonist ivuxolimab. These receptors came from an adult with an advanced solid tumor such as melanoma, head and neck, liver or kidney cancer.

Only one count was recorded for this clone. The chain combines TRBV30 with TRBJ1-6; the match to TRBD1 covers 9 bases. Germline CDR1 GTSNPN, CDR2 SVGIG (reference sequence). CDR3 length equals 13 residues. The ends lost 3 bases at V and 8 bases at J; junction bases unmatched: 2. CDR3 DNA: TGTGCCTGGAGGAGACAGGGGGATTCACCCCTCCACTTT. Its protein is CAWRRQGDSPLHF.

J is TRBJ2-6 and V is TRBV30; 7 bases fit TRBD1. Germline CDR1 and CDR2: GTSNPN and SVGIG (reference sequence). The CDR3 spans 14 residues. After removal of 6 bases from V and 3 bases from J, the junction contained 5 bases not matched to a gene. CDR3 nucleotides: TGTGCCTGTCTCACAGGGGTTGGGGCCAACGTCCTGACTTTC. It encodes CACLTGVGANVLTF.

This clone came up once. This chain joins TRBV7-3 and TRBJ2-5, with TRBD2 matching over 11 bases. J was trimmed by 3 bases and V by 5 bases; bases with no gene match: 8. CDR3 length equals 16 residues. Germline V lookup: CDR1 SGHTA, CDR2 FQGTGA. CDR3 residues: CASSAGLAGSKETQYF. The CDR3 coding sequence is TGTGCCAGCAGCGCCGGACTAGCGGGTTCAAAAGAGACCCAGTACTTC.

This chain links TRBV5-1 with TRBJ2-1; D could derive from TRBD1 or TRBD2 (6 bases each). V dropped 0 bases and J dropped 7 bases, with 14 bases sitting between them. CDR3 length: 15 residues. Germline lookup yields CDR1 SGHRS and CDR2 YFSETQ. The CDR3 sequence: CASSLGGAEGNEQFF. DNA for the CDR3: TGCGCCAGCAGCTTGGGGGGGGCCGAGGGGAATGAGCAGTTCTTC. Filled out from reference TRBV5-1 and TRBJ2-1, the complete variable domain reads KAGVTQTPRYLIKTRGQQVTLSCSPISGHRSVSWYQQTPGQGLQFLFEYFSETQRNKGNFPGRFSGRQFSNSRSEMNVSTLELGDSALYLCASSLGGAEGNEQFFGPGTRLTVL.

The genes are TRBV5-1 and TRBJ2-1; TRBD1 agrees at 9 bases. Germline V gives CDR1 SGHRS, CDR2 YFSETQ. Trimming at V came to 0 bases and at J to 9 bases, leaving 10 bases not matched to a gene. CDR3 size: 16 residues. The CDR3 region is CASSLAVGQGGGEQFF. The CDR3 nucleotides read TGCGCCAGCAGCTTGGCCGTGGGACAGGGAGGCGGTGAGCAGTTCTTC.

This clone was detected a few times. The chain carries TRBV18 and TRBJ1-2; 7 nucleotides align to TRBD1. Germline V CDR1 and CDR2: KGHSH, LQKENI. J gave up 2 bases and V 8 bases, and 5 bases lay outside the gene matches. The CDR3 has 13 amino acids. The CDR3 DNA reads TGTGCCAGCCGGACAGGACAGAACTATGGCTACACCTTC. This translates into CASRTGQNYGYTF.

The rearrangement uses TRBV30 and TRBJ1-1; maybe TRBD1 (5 bases). Germline V gene sequence: CDR1 GTSNPN, CDR2 SVGIG (reference sequence). This CDR3 is built from 14 residues. Trimming shortened V by 2 bases and J by 3 bases, and 13 bases separated the two germline ends. The CDR3, as DNA: TGTGCCTGGAGTCCCCACCTCAGGGACACTGAAGCTTTCTTT. This encodes CAWSPHLRDTEAFF.

The chain joins TRBV11-2 to TRBJ1-5, with unresolved D. This CDR3 contains 14 residues. The V and J ends lost 4 bases and 7 bases respectively, with 14 bases between them. Per germline, CDR1 SGHAT and CDR2 FQNNGV. The CDR3 region has the DNA TGTGCCAGCAGCTCCCCAATCCGTGGACAGCCCCAGCATTTT. It translates to CASSSPIRGQPQHF.

V and J are TRBV5-6 and TRBJ1-1; possibly TRBD1 for D (5 bases). V was trimmed by 4 bases and J by 4 bases, leaving 17 bases between them. Germline V gene lookup returns CDR1 SGHDT and CDR2 YYEEEE. This CDR3 has 15 amino acids. The CDR3 protein is CASSLSMSGRTEAFF. For the CDR3, the DNA is TGTGCCAGCAGCCTCTCGATGTCGGGGCGCACTGAAGCTTTCTTT.

The V and J genes are TRBV5-4 and TRBJ1-1; a possible D gene is TRBD1 (5 bases). Germline lookup yields CDR1 SGHNT and CDR2 YYREEE (reference sequence). This CDR3 region has 15 residues. V was trimmed by 4 bases and J by 1 base, leaving 14 bases between them. The CDR3 DNA follows: TGTGCCAGCAGCCCCATCGGCGGGGGGAACACTGAAGCTTTCTTT. Translation: CASSPIGGGNTEAFF.

This clone was seen a handful of times. The CDR3 nucleotides are TGTGCCAGTATCAACCAGGCCGCGACAGGGGCTGGGAATGAGCAGTTCTTC. Amino acid sequence: CASINQAATGAGNEQFF. The genes are TRBV19 and TRBJ2-1; 8 bases match TRBD1. V was clipped by 7 bases and J by 7 bases; unmatched bases: 18. The CDR3 has 17 amino acids. Germline CDR1 reads LNHDA; CDR2 reads SQIVND (reference sequence).

The V and J genes are TRBV18 and TRBJ1-6; the match to TRBD1 covers 10 bases. Germline lookup yields CDR1 KGHSH and CDR2 LQKENI. The junction had 3 bases not matched to a gene; V was cut back by 4 bases and J by 9 bases. This CDR3 spans 14 amino acids. The CDR3 here is CASSRGQGSSPLHF. Written as DNA, the CDR3 is TGTGCCAGCTCACGGGGACAGGGGAGTTCACCCCTCCACTTT.

This clone has just a few counts. The gene calls are TRBV28 and TRBJ2-7; D ambiguous. There are 15 residues in the CDR3. CDR1 is MDHEN, CDR2 SYDVKM, per germline. Trimming cost V 6 bases and J 0 bases, with 15 bases left between them. DNA for the CDR3: TGTGCCAGCAGCCCAACGGCCAGTCCCTCCTACGAGCAGTACTTC. It translates to CASSPTASPSYEQYF.

The J gene is TRBJ1-3, the V gene TRBV11-1, with TRBD1 matching over 10 bases. CDR1 and CDR2 (germline): SGHAT, FQDESV (reference sequence). The CDR3 covers 17 residues. With V trimmed by 5 bases and J by 4 bases, 11 bases remained unmatched. CDR3 loop: CASSQTGTGEVGNTIYF. Here the CDR3 DNA reads TGTGCCAGCAGCCAGACCGGGACAGGGGAGGTCGGAAACACCATATATTTT. Based on the CDR3 plus reference TRBV11-1 and TRBJ1-3, the full variable domain is EAEVAQSPRYKITEKSQAVAFWCDPISGHATLYWYRQILGQGPELLVQFQDESVVDDSQLPKDRFSAERLKGVDSTLKIQPAELGDSAMYLCASSQTGTGEVGNTIYFGEGSWLTVV.